Listed below are T cell receptor beta chains from one sample, sequenced in a study of blood T cell repertoires in COVID-19. Only in-frame clones appear in the TCRdb table, and some are missing; sequencing was by immunoSEQ multiplex PCR. The profile shows around 250,000 clones, more than 80% of them singletons. The sequencing sample was made of PBMCs or T cells enriched from blood (not recorded which). These receptors originate from a man aged 45-65 years who had been exposed to COVID-19. CDR3s leave out the opening cysteine and the closing phenylalanine or tryptophan.

TRBJ1-5,TRBV10-3,AISSSMGMGNQPQH
TRBJ2-7,TRBV10-1,ASSLHRPDSLRYEQY
TRBJ2-7,TRBV4-1,ASSQDGKRGYEQY
TRBJ1-1,TRBV5-6,ASSPLGAENTEAF
TRBJ2-1,TRBV2,ASSRDSHNEQF
TRBJ1-1,TRBV6-4,ASSAVGGGTEAF
TRBJ2-1,TRBV28,ASSSNLGTSPSNEQF
TRBJ1-5,TRBV7-2,ASSPRTGFDQPQH
TRBJ2-5,TRBV3-1/TRBV3-2,ASSPRTGEGETQY
TRBJ2-2,TRBV7-2,ASSLYASGATGELF
TRBJ2-5,TRBV28,ASSQLGGYQETQY
TRBJ2-5,TRBV29-1,SAGGQGGFETQY
TRBJ2-3,TRBV4-2,ASSQDRAGTDTQY
TRBJ1-6,TRBV27,ASSLGGMDHSPLH
TRBJ2-2,TRBV6-5,AGRATGTGELF
TRBJ1-1,TRBV28,ASSPRWNTEAF
TRBJ1-2,TRBV27,ASSQTMGYGYT
TRBJ1-2,TRBV27,ASSLQANYGYT
TRBJ1-2,TRBV28,AIDRANYGYT
TRBJ2-2,TRBV9,ASSRWTSGTGELF
TRBJ2-3,TRBV29-1,SAGTSGTDTQY
TRBJ1-1,TRBV30,AWTRGGANTEAF
TRBJ1-2,TRBV5-4,ASSPDPIRRNYGYT
TRBJ2-1,TRBV19,ASRGLALPSSYNEQF
TRBJ2-7,TRBV19,ASSQQGFSYEQY
TRBJ1-2,TRBV4-1,ASSQRQEHILNYGYT